Below, 17 T cell receptor beta chains from the same sample are listed, as sequenced in a study of cytomegalovirus exposure and HLA in healthy donors. The PCR was carried out with 60 Vbeta primers and 13 Jbeta primers. TCRdb's copy holds only in-frame clones and misses some; the assay was immunoSEQ multiplex PCR. The sample holds 200,000 to 250,000 clones, over 80% seen once. The specimen was PBMCs. These receptors came from a woman in her thirties or forties in good health and CMV-seropositive.

The chain has TRBV30 and TRBJ1-3; unclear D gene. The CDR3 is 15 residues long. CDR1 and CDR2 from the germline V gene are GTSNPN and SVGIG (reference sequence). Trimming cost V 5 bases and J 2 bases, with 16 bases left between them. The CDR3 protein is CAWAPLGAAGNTIYF. CDR3 nucleotide sequence: TGTGCCTGGGCTCCCCTCGGAGCGGCTGGAAACACCATATATTTT.

J is TRBJ1-4 and V is TRBV5-6, with TRBD1 as a possible D gene (6 bases). The CDR3 is 15 residues long. The V and J ends lost 4 bases and 2 bases respectively, with 12 bases between them. CDR1 is SGHDT and CDR2 is YYEEEE in the germline V gene. The CDR3 reads CASSPQGATNEKLFF. CDR3 in DNA: TGTGCCAGCAGCCCACAGGGTGCTACTAATGAAAAACTGTTTTTT.

With respect to this clone: This specimen includes other DNA sequences encoding the same CDR3. The J gene is TRBJ2-7, the V gene TRBV7-9; 7 bases align to TRBD1. Germline-derived CDR1 and CDR2 are SEHNR and FQNEAQ (reference sequence). V dropped 3 bases and J dropped 5; count of bases not matched to a gene: 7. The CDR3 contains 14 residues. The CDR3 DNA follows: TGTGCCAGCAGCTTCAGACAGGGCGTGGACGAGCAGTACTTC. It codes for CASSFRQGVDEQYF.

The rearrangement uses TRBV4-3 and TRBJ2-7, with 10 bases that match TRBD2. Germline CDR1 and CDR2: LGHNA and YSLEER. The CDR3 runs to 15 residues. The junction had 3 bases not matched to a gene; V was cut back by 1 base and J by 3 bases. CDR3 protein: CASSQGLAGVYEQYF. The CDR3 DNA is TGCGCCAGCAGCCAAGGGCTAGCGGGAGTCTACGAGCAGTACTTC.

CDR3 DNA: TGCGCCAGCAGCCTTGGACAGACTCTTTTCTACACCTTC. Its protein is CASSLGQTLFYTF. The J gene is TRBJ1-2, the V gene TRBV5-1; TRBD1 might be the D (6 bases). V lost 4 bases and J 10 bases, leaving 17 bases between the germline ends. Germline V lookup: CDR1 SGHRS, CDR2 YFSETQ. This CDR3 contains 13 residues.

V usage is TRBV5-1 and J usage is TRBJ2-1; 7 nucleotides agree with TRBD2. This CDR3 is built from 15 residues. The J segment lost 8 bases and the V segment lost 4 bases, leaving 12 bases of the junction unmatched. Germline V gene data show CDR1 as SGHRS and CDR2 as YFSETQ. CDR3 in amino acids: CASSPLKGGGDEQFF. CDR3 nucleotides: TGCGCCAGCAGCCCCCTGAAGGGCGGGGGAGATGAGCAGTTCTTC.

CDR3 residues: CSVVLGTGGSYEQYF. As DNA, the CDR3 is TGCAGCGTTGTCCTCGGGACAGGGGGGTCCTACGAGCAGTACTTC. This chain connects TRBV29-1 to TRBJ2-7; 11 bases align to TRBD1. Germline V lookup: CDR1 SQVTM, CDR2 ANQGSEA. The CDR3 extends over 15 amino acids. V shed 4 bases and J 1 base; nucleotides not matched to a gene: 6.

V and J are TRBV30 and TRBJ2-1; 12 bases agree with TRBD1. The CDR3 is 16 residues long. Germline trimming cut 4 bases from V and 7 bases from J; bases unmatched to any gene: 11. Germline V gene lookup returns CDR1 GTSNPN and CDR2 SVGIG (reference sequence). In DNA form, the CDR3 reads TGTGCCTGGAAAACACCGGGACAGGGGGCGAGGAATGAGCAGTTCTTC. Protein product: CAWKTPGQGARNEQFF.

The chain couples TRBV7-2 to TRBJ1-1; 7 positions agree with TRBD1. The CDR3 totals 14 residues. Germline V gives CDR1 SGHTA, CDR2 FQGNSA. V lost 1 base and J lost 8; bases outside the gene matches: 7. CDR3 DNA: TGTGCCAGCAGCTTAGTGGACAGGAACAAGGAAGCTTTCTTT. Its translation is CASSLVDRNKEAFF. The variable domain in full, completed from reference TRBV7-2 and TRBJ1-1, reads GAGVSQSPSNKVTEKGKDVELRCDPISGHTALYWYRQSLGQGLEFLIYFQGNSAPDKSGLPSDRFSAERTGGSVSTLTIQRTQQEDSAVYLCASSLVDRNKEAFFGQGTRLTVV.

With respect to this clone: Its ends do not fully match the called genes, so a read error is possible. The gene calls are TRBV7-8 and TRBJ1-1; D is undetermined. This CDR3 region has 14 residues. The germline CDR1 and CDR2 sequences are SGHVS and FQNEAQ. In DNA, the CDR3 is TGTGCCAGCAGCTTAGCGAGGGTTGACACAGAAGCTTTCTTT. This sequence encodes CASSLARVDTEAFF.

The chain has TRBV7-3 and TRBJ2-3; D gene unclear. V lost 5 bases to trimming and J lost 0 bases, with 3 bases between them. Germline V CDR1 and CDR2: SGHTA, FQGTGA. There are 12 residues in the CDR3. The chain's CDR3 is CASSPSTDTQYF. In DNA, the CDR3 is TGTGCCAGCAGCCCTAGCACAGATACGCAGTATTTT.

This sequence joins TRBV7-3 and TRBJ1-1; TRBD1 agrees at 8 bases. J was trimmed by 1 base and V by 5 bases; bases with no gene match: 3. The CDR3 runs 14 residues. Germline-derived CDR1 and CDR2 are SGHTA and FQGTGA. The CDR3 sequence: CASSGQGGNTEAFF. The CDR3 DNA follows: TGTGCCAGCAGCGGACAGGGAGGGAACACTGAAGCTTTCTTT.

V is TRBV4-1 and J is TRBJ2-7; 11 bases match TRBD2. Germline V gene lookup returns CDR1 MGHRA and CDR2 YSYEKL. J was trimmed by 4 bases and V by 4 bases; bases with no gene match: 9. The CDR3 loop spans 16 amino acids. The CDR3: CASSPPTSGSGYEQYF. CDR3 nucleotide sequence: TGCGCCAGCAGCCCTCCAACTAGCGGGAGTGGGTACGAGCAGTACTTC.

The table lists this clone with a few counts. The rearrangement uses TRBV6-5 and TRBJ1-1, with 7 bases fitting TRBD1. Germline CDR1 and CDR2: MNHEY and SVGAGI. The V and J ends lost 8 bases and 10 bases, in that order; junction bases with no gene match: 10. The CDR3 contains 12 residues. This CDR3 reads CASWQGGGGAFF. CDR3 coding DNA: TGTGCCAGCTGGCAGGGGGGAGGAGGAGCTTTCTTT.

The chain joins TRBV25-1 to TRBJ1-1; the match to TRBD1 covers 7 bases. V shed 8 bases, J shed 1 base, and the junction held 4 bases outside the gene matches. Germline V gene data show CDR1 as MGHDK and CDR2 as SYGVNS. The CDR3 is 13 amino acids. CDR3 nucleotides: TGTGCCAGCGGGGGACAGTCGAACACTGAAGCTTTCTTT. Amino acid sequence: CASGGQSNTEAFF.

V usage is TRBV2 and J usage is TRBJ2-1; TRBD2 might be the D (5 bases). The CDR3 contains 13 residues. Looked up from germline, CDR1 is SNHLY and CDR2 is FYNNEI. The ends were cut back, 5 bases at V and 5 bases at J, with 10 bases in the middle. This chain's CDR3 is CASSSTRDNEQFF. CDR3 bases: TGTGCCAGCAGTAGTACTAGGGACAATGAGCAGTTCTTC.

The V call is TRBV7-2, the J call TRBJ2-3, with 10 nucleotides matching TRBD2. Germline-derived CDR1 and CDR2 are SGHTA and FQGNSA. J was trimmed by 4 bases and V by 3 bases; bases with no gene match: 4. This CDR3 is 15 amino acids long. The CDR3 coding sequence is TGTGCCAGCAGCTTTAGCGGGAGGACGGCAGATACGCAGTATTTT. It yields the protein CASSFSGRTADTQYF.